This paragraph reports one T cell receptor beta chain. The sample originates from a study of blood T cell repertoires in COVID-19. Background on the study: Material from acute and convalescent COVID-19 was sourced from the United States, Italy and Spain. T cells, B-cell-depleted T cells, or PBMCs supplied cDNA or gDNA.

Authors' analysis steps: It was from reference gene primer amplification that nucleated cell counts were estimated. Clones were sequenced by immunoSEQ multiplex PCR, and TCRdb holds only the in-frame ones, with some missing. From that table come the V and J calls and clone size; the DNA was used to work out D and trimming. The sample yields fewer than 90,000 clones, more than 75% seen once. With V trimmed by 5 bases and J by 6 bases, 6 bases remained unmatched. The CDR3 spans 13 residues. Germline V CDR1 and CDR2: MNHEY, SMNVEV (reference sequence). Material: peripheral blood. The rearrangement links TRBV27 to TRBJ2-7, with 8 bases matching TRBD1. The sequence came from a human donor in a cohort sampled during active COVID-19. The CDR3: CASSITGGGEQYF. The DNA of the CDR3 is TGTGCCAGCAGTATTACAGGGGGAGGCGAGCAGTACTTC.